One sample yielded the 19 T cell receptor beta chains listed below, sequenced in a study of T cell responses to AZD1222 COVID-19 vaccine. TCRdb keeps only in-frame clones here, not all; method: immunoSEQ multiplex PCR. The sample yields over 150,000 clones, roughly 92% seen once. The material sequenced was peripheral blood, taken 28 days after the second AZD1222 dose. Source of these receptors: an adult who received the AZD1222 COVID-19 vaccine.

This chain connects TRBV3-1 (or the pseudogene TRBV3-2) to TRBJ1-3; TRBD1 is a possible D gene (5 bases). The germline V gene encodes CDR1 LGHDT and CDR2 YNNKEL (reference sequence). There are 16 residues in the CDR3. V shed 4 bases and J shed 2 bases, with 15 bases lying between them. The CDR3 region is CASSRTAGSPGNTIYF. CDR3 DNA: TGTGCCAGCAGCCGAACCGCAGGGTCGCCTGGAAACACCATATATTTT.

The chain links TRBV5-4 to TRBJ2-7, with a possible D match to TRBD2 (7 bases). CDR1 is SGHNT and CDR2 is YYREEE in the germline V gene (reference sequence). V lost 3 bases and J lost 3, with 13 bases in between. This CDR3 contains 14 residues. The CDR3 DNA reads TGTGCCAGCAGCTGGGGGGGGCAACTCTACGAGCAGTACTTC. This codes for CASSWGGQLYEQYF.

V usage is TRBV5-6 and J usage is TRBJ1-5; tentative D call: TRBD1 (6 bases). V was pared by 5 bases and J by 3 bases, with 9 bases between. This CDR3 has 13 amino acids. CDR1 and CDR2 from the germline V gene are SGHDT and YYEEEE. The CDR3 spells CASSSGVNQPQHF. The CDR3 coding sequence is TGTGCCAGCAGTTCAGGGGTCAATCAGCCCCAGCATTTT.

J is TRBJ1-1 and V is TRBV11-2, with TRBD1 matching 10 bases. Losses at the gene ends were 1 base for V and 1 base for J; bases not matched to a gene: 0. The CDR3 contains 15 residues. The V gene's germline CDR1 is SGHAT and CDR2 FQNNGV. DNA for the CDR3: TGTGCCAGCAGCTTAGGGACAGGGGGGAACACTGAAGCTTTCTTT. Amino acid sequence: CASSLGTGGNTEAFF.

The table lists this clone with a count of one. The chain uses TRBV24-1 and TRBJ1-1; weak D call: TRBD1 (5 bases). V was trimmed by 3 bases and J by 6 bases, leaving 10 bases between them. CDR3 length equals 13 residues. The V gene's germline CDR1 is KGHDR and CDR2 SFDVKD. CDR3 sequence (DNA): TGTGCCACCAGTGATCCCGGGGCCCCTGAAGCTTTCTTT. Amino acids: CATSDPGAPEAFF.

The V gene is TRBV12-3 or TRBV12-4, the J gene TRBJ2-1; D is possibly TRBD2 (7 bases). Trimming pared 6 bases from V and 10 bases from J, leaving 16 bases between. The CDR3 sequence is 13 residues long. The CDR3 protein is CASSLRGGKEQFF. The CDR3 coding sequence is TGTGCCAGCAGCCTAAGGGGGGGCAAGGAGCAGTTCTTC.

The chain joins TRBV19 to TRBJ2-5, with 8 nucleotides matching TRBD1. J lost 5 bases, V lost 4 bases, and 9 bases had no gene match. This CDR3 comprises 15 residues. CDR1 and CDR2 (germline): LNHDA, SQIVND (reference sequence). In DNA form, the CDR3 reads TGTGCCAGTAGTACCACCGGGACAGGCAGGGAGACCCAGTACTTC. The encoded protein is CASSTTGTGRETQYF. The full variable domain, its missing parts supplied by reference TRBV19 and TRBJ2-5, is DGGITQSPKYLFRKEGQNVTLSCEQNLNHDAMYWYRQDPGQGLRLIYYSQIVNDFQKGDIAEGYSVSREKKESFPLTVTSAQKNPTAFYLCASSTTGTGRETQYFGPGTRLLVL.

The gene calls are TRBV24-1 and TRBJ2-7; TRBD1 or TRBD2 may be the D gene (5 bases each). The CDR3 runs to 16 residues. V was shortened by 3 bases and J by 0 bases, with 14 bases between the two germline ends. The germline gives CDR1 KGHDR, CDR2 SFDVKD. CDR3 coding DNA: TGTGCCACCAGTGATACCGGCGCAGGGAGCTCCTACGAGCAGTACTTC. This sequence encodes CATSDTGAGSSYEQYF.

The rearrangement uses TRBV18 and TRBJ2-1, with D hard to call. This CDR3 spans 13 amino acids. V was pared by 5 bases and J by 8 bases, with 13 bases between. CDR1 and CDR2 (germline): KGHSH, LQKENI. This chain's CDR3 is CASSKGESHEQFF. DNA of the CDR3: TGTGCCAGCTCAAAGGGTGAGTCCCATGAGCAGTTCTTC.

V gene TRBV10-3 combines with J gene TRBJ2-7, with TRBD2 as a possible D gene (7 bases). The CDR3 loop spans 15 amino acids. Germline-derived CDR1 and CDR2 are ENHRY and SYGVKD. V was shortened by 8 bases and J by 0 bases, with 17 bases between the two germline ends. The DNA for the CDR3 is TGTGCCATCCTAAAAGGGGGGGGCAACTCCTACGAGCAGTACTTC. It encodes CAILKGGGNSYEQYF.

The rearrangement uses TRBV2 and TRBJ1-1, with TRBD1 matching over 8 bases. The CDR3 runs 14 residues. V dropped 2 bases and J dropped 3; count of bases not matched to a gene: 2. The germline V gene encodes CDR1 SNHLY and CDR2 FYNNEI. Here the CDR3 reads CASSEQGAYTEAFF. The DNA of the CDR3 is TGTGCCAGCAGTGAACAGGGGGCGTACACTGAAGCTTTCTTT.

The CDR3 sequence is CASSQDFNYEAFF. DNA of the CDR3: TGCGCCAGCAGCCAAGATTTTAACTACGAAGCTTTCTTT. The rearrangement links TRBV4-3 to TRBJ1-1; D remains ambiguous. CDR3 length: 13 amino acids. V lost 0 bases to trimming and J lost 8 bases, with 10 bases between them. Germline loops: CDR1 LGHNA, CDR2 YSLEER.

The chain carries TRBV4-1 and TRBJ1-5, with D possibly being TRBD1 (5 bases). The CDR3 is made up of 19 amino acids. With 0 bases removed from V and 3 bases from J, the gap between germline ends came to 21 bases. Germline V gene lookup returns CDR1 MGHRA and CDR2 YSYEKL. The CDR3 is CASSQDFFRGGRANQPQHF. The CDR3 coding sequence is TGCGCCAGCAGCCAAGATTTTTTTCGGGGGGGAAGGGCCAATCAGCCCCAGCATTTT.

This clone was found once. The chain links TRBV28 to TRBJ1-1; D is uncertain. Trimming cost V 5 bases and J 4 bases, with 11 bases left between them. Germline V gives CDR1 MDHEN, CDR2 SYDVKM. The CDR3 loop spans 13 amino acids. This CDR3 is CASSPRGGTEAFF. The CDR3 nucleotides are TGTGCCAGCAGTCCCCGCGGCGGCACTGAAGCTTTCTTT.

This chain uses TRBV9 with TRBJ1-6; 7 nucleotides align to TRBD1. This CDR3 region has 14 residues. With 6 bases clipped from V and 5 bases from J, the junction kept 5 bases outside the gene matches. The germline CDR1 and CDR2 sequences are SGDLS and YYNGEE. CDR3 nucleotides: TGTGCCAGCAAGAGGGGACAGCATAATTCACCCCTCCACTTT. Amino acid sequence: CASKRGQHNSPLHF.

V is TRBV3-1 (or the pseudogene TRBV3-2) and J is TRBJ1-4; TRBD1 is a possible D gene (5 bases). This CDR3 is built from 15 residues. Germline lookup yields CDR1 LGHDT and CDR2 YNNKEL (reference sequence). Trimming took off 4 bases at V and 3 bases at J, with 12 bases between the two ends. In DNA, the CDR3 is TGTGCCAGCAGCCTCGGGGGTACCGCTAATGAAAAACTGTTTTTT. Its protein is CASSLGGTANEKLFF.

The rearrangement links TRBV6-2 or TRBV6-3 to TRBJ2-7; 7 bases match TRBD1. Germline lookup yields CDR1 MNHEY and CDR2 SVGEGT. The CDR3 covers 17 residues. V was pared by 2 bases and J by 1 base, with 11 bases of the junction left unmatched. The CDR3 loop is CASSYGRQGIWSYEQYF. The DNA for the CDR3 is TGTGCCAGCAGTTACGGTCGACAGGGAATTTGGTCCTACGAGCAGTACTTC.

The rearrangement uses TRBV6-6 and TRBJ1-1; D gene unclear. Germline V gene sequence: CDR1 MNHNY, CDR2 SVGAGI (reference sequence). The CDR3 is made up of 13 amino acids. Trimming removed 2 bases from V and 1 base from J, with 5 bases in between. CDR3 nucleotides: TGTGCCAGCAGTTACGGGTCGAACACTGAAGCTTTCTTT. Amino acids: CASSYGSNTEAFF.

The chain carries TRBV27 and TRBJ1-4; unclear D gene. Germline V CDR1 and CDR2: MNHEY, SMNVEV (reference sequence). Trimming took off 3 bases at V and 0 bases at J, with 14 bases between the two ends. The CDR3 totals 17 residues. CDR3 in amino acids: CASSFRTAGATNEKLFF. DNA for the CDR3: TGTGCCAGCAGTTTTCGGACGGCGGGTGCAACTAATGAAAAACTGTTTTTT. Full variable domain (rest looked up from reference TRBV27 and TRBJ1-4): EAQVTQNPRYLITVTGKKLTVTCSQNMNHEYMSWYRQDPGLGLRQIYYSMNVEVTDKGDVPEGYKVSRKEKRNFPLILESPSPNQTSLYFCASSFRTAGATNEKLFFGSGTQLSVL.